One TCR beta chain is described in this entry. This sample is part of a study of regulatory T cells in long-lasting Graves disease. HTBI primers from iRepertoire and Arm-PCR of CDR3 regions yielded the TCR beta libraries. TCRdb processed the multiplex PCR reads anew with MiXCR; each CDR3 protein has one entry. The table shows some 400,000 distinct CDR3 sequences, with about 16% occurring only once. Time point in this sample: newly diagnosed GD, antithyroid drugs for less than 3 months. The TCR library used RNA extracted from PBMCs. V was cut by 3 bases and J by 5 bases, with 7 bases left in between. This CDR3 has 13 amino acids. CDR1 is MNHEY and CDR2 is SVGAGI in the germline V gene. This sample also appeared in a second study, on T cells in Graves' hyperthyroidism and ophthalmopathy.

Sample: peripheral blood mononuclear cells (PBMCs), taken at new diagnosis, from a patient treated with antithyroid drugs. The gene calls are TRBV6-5 and TRBJ1-4; D is unresolved. The sequence was collected from a woman aged 30 to 39 with Graves disease. In DNA, the CDR3 is TGTGCCAGCAGTTATTTGGAGAATGAAAAACTGTTTTTT. This encodes CASSYLENEKLFF.